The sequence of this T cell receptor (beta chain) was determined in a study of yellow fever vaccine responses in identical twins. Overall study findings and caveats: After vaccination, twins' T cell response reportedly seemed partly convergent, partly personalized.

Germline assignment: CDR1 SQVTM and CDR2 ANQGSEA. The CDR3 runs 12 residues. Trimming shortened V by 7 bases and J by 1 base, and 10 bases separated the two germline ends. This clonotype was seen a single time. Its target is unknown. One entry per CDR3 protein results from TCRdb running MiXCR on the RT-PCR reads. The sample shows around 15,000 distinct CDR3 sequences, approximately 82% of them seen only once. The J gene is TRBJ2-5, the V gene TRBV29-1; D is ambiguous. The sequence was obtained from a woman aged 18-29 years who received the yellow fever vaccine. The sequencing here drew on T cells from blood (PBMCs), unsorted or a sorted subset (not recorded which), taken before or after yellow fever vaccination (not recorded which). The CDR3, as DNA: TGCAGCGCTCTGCCGGGCCAAGAGACCCAGTACTTC. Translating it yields CSALPGQETQYF.